This TCR beta chain was recovered during a study of CD8+CD57+ T cells in acquired aplastic anemia. Study as a whole: Isolated CD4+ and CD8+ cells, once sorted, yielded DNA averaging approximately 3 ug. On average, healthy donors gave approximately 11 million reads for CD4+ cells.

Notes on the study in general: Between the patient and control groups, CD8+ Simpson's diversity did not differ significantly.

Concerning this clonotype: What it recognizes is unknown.

Investigators profiled TCR beta VDJ and CDR3 from genomic DNA template. TCRdb reprocessed the reads with MiXCR, giving one entry per CDR3 protein. The sample holds about 81,000 distinct CDR3 sequences, roughly half seen once. V trimming: 6 bases; J trimming: 2 bases; junction bases outside the gene matches: 7. The CDR3 runs to 15 residues. CDR1 LNHDA and CDR2 SQIVND come from the germline V gene (reference sequence). This chain joins TRBV19 and TRBJ2-7; 10 nucleotides align to TRBD1. The receptor comes from a human donor in good health, serving as a control. Sequencing was performed on sorted CD4+, CD8+, or CD8+CD57+ T cells (not recorded which) from PBMCs. The CDR3 nucleotides are TGTGCCAGTAGGGTCCGGGGACAGGGGACCTACGAGCAGTACTTC. The encoded protein is CASRVRGQGTYEQYF.